This T cell receptor (beta chain) emerged from a study of technical replicates of blood from a few donors (dated by TCRdb to between 2016 and 2019). Libraries came from the immunoSEQ multiplex PCR assay. TCRdb took over this immuneACCESS table, retaining in-frame rearrangements with V and J assigned. Such tables are incomplete; in checked studies, under half of the missing clones stem from an unresolved V gene, and the remainder is unexplained. Recorded for this sample are under 95,000 clones; around 94% of them occurred a single time. The top ten constitute approximately 0.25% of the sample. Regarding this clone: Its antigen remains undetermined. No qualities accompany the bases; no much larger clone lies one base away.

The CDR1 and CDR2 encoded by the germline V gene are MRHNA and SNTAGT. The junction carries 15 bases between V and J, which are trimmed by 3 bases and 1 base respectively. The CDR3 contains 16 residues, cysteine and phenylalanine counted. The DNA shown is the 48-base CDR3, in frame from base 1. This sequence uses TRBV6-4 and TRBJ1-2, with TRBD1 as a weak D call on 5 bases. Sequenced sample: T cells isolated from PBMCs. The clonotype originates from a human donor in good health. The CDR3 region reads CASSEETVSLNYGYTF. The bases read TGTGCCAGCAGTGAAGAGACAGTTAGTCTTAACTATGGCTACACCTTC.